Below are 30 T cell receptor beta chains sequenced from a single sample in a study of beta chain features in type 1 diabetes. cDNA synthesis used the whole RNA isolate, giving expressed TCRB sequences. Sequencing was performed with immunoSEQ multiplex PCR; in TCRdb, only in-frame clones are kept and a portion is missing. The sample consists of some 410,000 clones, 14% of them appearing once. Sequencing was carried out using naive CD4+ T cells from blood. The receptors were gathered from a young man in good health.

The chain combines TRBV4-3 with TRBJ2-7; D gene uncertain. Trimming took off 0 bases at V and 0 bases at J, with 18 bases between the two ends. CDR1 is LGHNA and CDR2 is YSLEER in the germline V gene. This CDR3 comprises 18 residues. CDR3 loop: CASSQEQTKRTSSYEQYF. The CDR3 bases are TGCGCCAGCAGCCAAGAGCAGACCAAGCGAACGAGCTCCTACGAGCAGTACTTC.

The sample holds a few counts of this clone. The CDR3 loop is CASSSAKGLADEQFF. The CDR3 DNA reads as TGTGCCAGCAGCTCAGCCAAGGGACTAGCCGATGAGCAGTTCTTC. V is TRBV5-4 and J is TRBJ2-1; the match to TRBD2 covers 9 bases. Unmatched junction bases numbered 9, after V lost 3 bases and J lost 8 bases. The CDR3 is 15 residues long. Germline V gives CDR1 SGHNT, CDR2 YYREEE (reference sequence).

The chain is built from TRBV4-1 and TRBJ2-2, with a weak D call TRBD1 (6 bases). The CDR3 is 15 amino acids. Germline V gene data show CDR1 as MGHRA and CDR2 as YSYEKL. The V end was cut by 1 base, the J end by 1 base, with 7 bases between. DNA for the CDR3: TGCGCCAGCAGCCAAGCGGGACAGAACACCGGGGAGCTGTTTTTT. Encoded protein: CASSQAGQNTGELFF.

The chain employs TRBV7-8 and TRBJ1-2; 7 bases agree with TRBD1. The CDR3 spans 14 residues. After removal of 4 bases from V and 5 bases from J, the junction contained 7 bases not matched to a gene. Per germline, CDR1 SGHVS and CDR2 FQNEAQ. The CDR3 spells CASSYGTAVYGYTF. The DNA for the CDR3 is TGTGCCAGCAGCTATGGGACAGCAGTTTATGGCTACACCTTC.

This clone was seen only a few times. V and J are TRBV30 and TRBJ1-2; no clear D. The CDR3 is 14 residues long. The ends were cut back, 3 bases at V and 7 bases at J, with 18 bases in the middle. Germline CDR1 is GTSNPN and CDR2 is SVGIG (reference sequence). CDR3 DNA: TGTGCCTGGAGGAGATTGGAGGGTTTGGGTGGCTACACCTTC. Translated, it gives CAWRRLEGLGGYTF.

CDR3 region: CASSSLASTDTQYF. The CDR3 DNA sequence: TGTGCCAGCAGCTCGCTGGCCAGCACAGATACGCAGTATTTT. This chain uses TRBV11-3 with TRBJ2-3, with D uncertain. There are 14 residues in the CDR3. Germline V lookup: CDR1 SGHNT, CDR2 YENEEA. Trimming took 4 bases from V and 0 from J, leaving 8 bases between them. Based on the CDR3 plus reference TRBV11-3 and TRBJ2-3, the full variable domain is EAGVVQSPRYKIIEKKQPVAFWCNPISGHNTLYWYLQNLGQGPELLIRYENEEAVDDSQLPKDRFSAERLKGVDSTLKIQPAELGDSAVYLCASSSLASTDTQYFGPGTRLTVL.

This chain joins TRBV19 and TRBJ2-1, with 9 bases lining up with TRBD2. Germline assignment: CDR1 LNHDA and CDR2 SQIVND (reference sequence). The J segment lost 13 bases and the V segment lost 5 bases, leaving 3 bases of the junction unmatched. The CDR3 extends over 11 amino acids. The CDR3 DNA reads TGTGCCAGTAGTGCGGGACTAGCACAGTTCTTC. Its protein product is CASSAGLAQFF.

The chain joins TRBV2 to TRBJ2-3; 11 nucleotides align to TRBD2. Germline CDR1 and CDR2: SNHLY and FYNNEI. This CDR3 has 15 amino acids. After removal of 7 bases from V and 7 bases from J, the junction contained 10 bases not matched to a gene. In nucleotides, the CDR3 is TGTGCCAGCAATAGCGGGAGGGCCACGGGAAATACGCAGTATTTT. It translates to CASNSGRATGNTQYF. Full variable domain (outside the CDR3, taken from reference TRBV2 and TRBJ2-3): EPEVTQTPSHQVTQMGQEVILRCVPISNHLYFYWYRQILGQKVEFLVSFYNNEISEKSEIFDDQFSVERPDGSNFTLKIRSTKLEDSAMYFCASNSGRATGNTQYFGPGTRLTVL.

In this sample, this clone turned up a few times. This rearrangement joins TRBV7-2 to TRBJ2-5; D is unresolved. From germline, CDR1 is SGHTA and CDR2 FQGNSA. This CDR3 comprises 14 residues. Trimming shortened V by 1 base and J by 5 bases, and 11 bases separated the two germline ends. The CDR3 loop reads CASSLEYGLETQYF. For the CDR3, the DNA is TGTGCCAGCAGCTTAGAATACGGGTTGGAGACCCAGTACTTC.

This chain connects TRBV9 to TRBJ1-6; TRBD1 matches 11 bases. The CDR3 is made up of 18 amino acids. CDR1 is SGDLS and CDR2 is YYNGEE in the germline V gene. V was pared by 6 bases and J by 6 bases, with 14 bases of the junction left unmatched. The CDR3 DNA reads as TGTGCCAGCAACCCGGGACAGGGGGGACGCGGGCCTAATTCACCCCTCCACTTT. Amino acid sequence: CASNPGQGGRGPNSPLHF.

V usage is TRBV7-9 and J usage is TRBJ2-1; maybe TRBD2 (6 bases). Germline CDR1 SEHNR, CDR2 FQNEAQ (reference sequence). V was pared by 5 bases and J by 4 bases, with 15 bases between. The CDR3 spans 15 residues. In DNA form, the CDR3 reads TGTGCCAGCAGCCTCTTCCTTGGGGGGTACAATGAGCAGTTCTTC. It specifies CASSLFLGGYNEQFF.

This clone has a handful of counts. The V call is TRBV11-2, the J call TRBJ2-4, with a tentative D call TRBD1 (6 bases). Germline V CDR1 and CDR2: SGHAT, FQNNGV. The CDR3 is 17 residues long. Trimming took off 0 bases at V and 0 bases at J, with 12 bases between the two ends. CDR3 sequence: CASSLDSTGRAKNIQYF. The CDR3 nucleotides read TGTGCCAGCAGCTTAGATTCAACAGGGCGAGCCAAAAACATTCAGTACTTC. Supplemented by reference TRBV11-2 and TRBJ2-4, the full variable domain reads EAGVAQSPRYKIIEKRQSVAFWCNPISGHATLYWYQQILGQGPKLLIQFQNNGVVDDSQLPKDRFSAERLKGVDSTLKIQPAKLEDSAVYLCASSLDSTGRAKNIQYFGAGTRLSVL.

The CDR3 here is CAIPRTRDRSYGYTF. The CDR3 DNA follows: TGTGCCATTCCCAGAACCCGGGACCGAAGCTATGGCTACACCTTC. The chain joins TRBV10-3 to TRBJ1-2, with D possibly matching TRBD1 (5 bases). Germline CDR1 is ENHRY and CDR2 is SYGVKD. The V end lost 9 bases, the J end lost 4 bases, and 21 bases lay between the germline ends. This CDR3 comprises 15 residues.

V and J are TRBV27 and TRBJ2-4; D unclear. CDR1 is MNHEY and CDR2 is SMNVEV in the germline V gene (reference sequence). V lost 3 bases and J 1 base, leaving 7 bases between the germline ends. The CDR3 consists of 14 residues. In DNA, the CDR3 is TGTGCCAGCAGTTTGGAGTCTGCCAAAAACATTCAGTACTTC. Translating it yields CASSLESAKNIQYF.

This clone has a handful of counts. This rearrangement joins TRBV10-3 to TRBJ2-1; 8 nucleotides line up with TRBD1. V was pared by 11 bases and J by 5 bases, with 8 bases of the junction left unmatched. This CDR3 is 13 amino acids long. Germline V gene data show CDR1 as ENHRY and CDR2 as SYGVKD. DNA for the CDR3: TGTGCCGGTGGGACAGGAGACAACAATGAGCAGTTCTTC. Amino acids: CAGGTGDNNEQFF.

The chain joins TRBV4-3 to TRBJ2-6; no clear D. This CDR3 has 18 residues. In germline, CDR1 is LGHNA, CDR2 YSLEER. V lost 0 bases to trimming and J lost 4 bases, with 16 bases between them. This chain's CDR3 is CASSQEMPGSMGANVLTF. CDR3 DNA sequence: TGCGCCAGCAGCCAAGAAATGCCAGGTTCTATGGGGGCCAACGTCCTGACTTTC.

The chain combines TRBV15 with TRBJ2-2, with D perhaps TRBD1 (5 bases). The V gene's germline CDR1 is LNHNV and CDR2 YYDKDF (reference sequence). V was cut by 5 bases and J by 5 bases, with 15 bases left in between. CDR3 length: 15 residues. The CDR3 sequence is CATSPGQRVTGELFF. The DNA for the CDR3 is TGTGCCACCAGCCCCGGACAACGGGTTACCGGGGAGCTGTTTTTT.

This chain connects TRBV10-3 to TRBJ2-7; unclear D gene. Trimming removed 0 bases at V and 4 bases at J, with 7 bases between. The length of the CDR3 is 13 residues. Germline V gives CDR1 ENHRY, CDR2 SYGVKD. CDR3 residues: CAISESEVYEQYF. The CDR3 region has the DNA TGTGCCATCAGTGAGTCAGAGGTATACGAGCAGTACTTC.

This sequence joins TRBV6-1 and TRBJ2-4; D tentatively reads TRBD1 or TRBD2 (5 bases each). This CDR3 has 14 amino acids. Trimming took off 6 bases at V and 6 bases at J, with 15 bases between the two ends. Germline V CDR1 and CDR2: MNHNS, SASEGT. The CDR3 coding sequence is TGTGCCAGCAGAGAAACGGGGACGATAAACATTCAGTACTTC. It specifies CASRETGTINIQYF.

The chain is built from TRBV5-4 and TRBJ2-5; no definite D call. With 0 bases removed from V and 5 bases from J, the gap between germline ends came to 8 bases. Germline CDR1 is SGHNT and CDR2 is YYREEE (reference sequence). The CDR3 contains 13 residues. The CDR3 protein is CASSLGALETQYF. Here the CDR3 DNA reads TGTGCCAGCAGCTTGGGTGCACTGGAGACCCAGTACTTC.

This chain joins TRBV9 and TRBJ1-1; D call uncertain. The germline V and J ends were trimmed by 4 bases and 10 bases, with 17 bases remaining between them. CDR1 is SGDLS and CDR2 is YYNGEE in the germline V gene. This CDR3 has 13 amino acids. The CDR3 reads CASSLQSQGPAFF. The DNA of the CDR3 is TGTGCCAGCAGCTTACAAAGTCAAGGCCCAGCTTTCTTT.

This clone was seen a few times. The chain uses TRBV11-3 and TRBJ2-1; D remains ambiguous. The germline gives CDR1 SGHNT, CDR2 YENEEA. CDR3 length: 13 residues. Trimming pared 1 base from V and 6 bases from J, leaving 7 bases between. The CDR3 DNA follows: TGTGCCAGCAGCTTAGTCCTGGCCAATGAGCAGTTCTTC. It specifies CASSLVLANEQFF.

This clone has more than one count but fewer than ten. V and J are TRBV15 and TRBJ2-7, with D perhaps matching TRBD1 or TRBD2 (5 bases each). The CDR3 sequence is 18 residues long. CDR1 and CDR2 from the germline V gene are LNHNV and YYDKDF (reference sequence). V lost 3 bases and J lost 6, with 27 bases in between. The CDR3, as DNA: TGTGCCACCAGCAGGGGCACCAGGGTTAGGGACCTGACCGGCGAGCAGTACGTC. Protein: CATSRGTRVRDLTGEQYV.

The chain is built from TRBV7-2 and TRBJ2-3; D is unresolved. The CDR3 is 12 amino acids. V was clipped by 5 bases and J by 10 bases, with 13 bases between them. Germline values: CDR1 SGHTA, CDR2 FQGNSA. CDR3 loop: CASSPAYGAQYF. The CDR3 DNA is TGTGCCAGCAGCCCTGCTTATGGGGCGCAGTATTTT.

The CDR3: CATSRVRGFVPRGNYGYTF. The CDR3 nucleotides read TGTGCCACCAGCAGAGTACGCGGTTTCGTTCCTAGAGGGAACTATGGCTACACCTTC. V gene TRBV15 combines with J gene TRBJ1-2, with D unresolved. The V end was cut by 1 base, the J end by 2 bases, with 23 bases between. CDR1 and CDR2 from the germline V gene are LNHNV and YYDKDF (reference sequence). The CDR3 sequence is 19 residues long.

This clone was counted between two and nine times. The chain employs TRBV29-1 and TRBJ1-2, with no clear D. The V gene's germline CDR1 is SQVTM and CDR2 ANQGSEA. The V end was cut by 6 bases, the J end by 1 base, with 15 bases between. The CDR3 sequence is 14 residues long. The CDR3 is CSVSRAAYNYGYTF. The CDR3 DNA reads TGCAGCGTCTCTCGGGCAGCTTATAACTATGGCTACACCTTC. Filled out from reference TRBV29-1 and TRBJ1-2, the complete variable domain reads SAVISQKPSRDICQRGTSLTIQCQVDSQVTMMFWYRQQPGQSLTLIATANQGSEATYESGFVIDKFPISRPNLTFSTLTVSNMSPEDSSIYLCSVSRAAYNYGYTFGSGTRLTVV.

This clone showed up just a few times. V gene TRBV9 combines with J gene TRBJ1-2; weak D call: TRBD1 (5 bases). Germline loops: CDR1 SGDLS, CDR2 YYNGEE. The CDR3 sequence is 15 residues long. Trimming took off 3 bases at V and 4 bases at J, with 16 bases between the two ends. CDR3 in amino acids: CASSAFEGISYGYTF. CDR3 sequence (DNA): TGTGCCAGCAGCGCATTTGAGGGGATTAGCTATGGCTACACCTTC.

The rearrangement joins TRBV7-2 to TRBJ2-7; possible D gene TRBD2, 6 bases. Between the trimmed V and J ends, which lost 3 bases and 2 bases, there was a span of 11 bases. CDR1 is SGHTA and CDR2 is FQGNSA in the germline V gene. The CDR3 has 14 amino acids. The DNA of the CDR3 is TGTGCCAGCAGCTTTGACCGGGGGACCTACGAGCAGTACTTC. Translated, it gives CASSFDRGTYEQYF.

This clone was seen a few times. V usage is TRBV29-1 and J usage is TRBJ1-1; D is perhaps TRBD1 (5 bases). Trimming cost V 7 bases and J 3 bases, with 18 bases left between them. The CDR3 loop spans 14 amino acids. Germline assignment: CDR1 SQVTM and CDR2 ANQGSEA. CDR3 bases: TGCAGCGCTGGTCTGGCCGACAGCCACACTGAAGCTTTCTTT. This gives the protein CSAGLADSHTEAFF.

The CDR3 nucleotides read TGTGCCAGCTCACCACAAACCGGGGAGCTGTTTTTT. Its translation: CASSPQTGELFF. This chain uses TRBV18 with TRBJ2-2; no clear D gene. Germline V lookup: CDR1 KGHSH, CDR2 LQKENI. The CDR3 totals 12 residues. V lost 1 base and J 5 bases, leaving 2 bases between the germline ends.